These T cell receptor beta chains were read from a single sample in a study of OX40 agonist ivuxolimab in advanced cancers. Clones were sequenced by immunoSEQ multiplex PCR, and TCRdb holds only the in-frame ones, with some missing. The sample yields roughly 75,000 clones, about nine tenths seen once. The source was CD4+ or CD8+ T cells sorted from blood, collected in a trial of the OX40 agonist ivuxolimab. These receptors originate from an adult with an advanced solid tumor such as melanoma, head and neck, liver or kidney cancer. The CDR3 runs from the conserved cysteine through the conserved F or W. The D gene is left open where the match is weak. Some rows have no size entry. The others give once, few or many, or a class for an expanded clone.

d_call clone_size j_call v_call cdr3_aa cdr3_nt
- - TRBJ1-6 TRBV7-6 CASSYTAGANSPLHF TGTGCCAGCAGCTATACGGCGGGGGCAAATTCACCCCTCCACTTT
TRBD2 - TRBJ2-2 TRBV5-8 CASKSGGRTGELFF TGTGCCAGCAAGAGCGGGGGGCGCACCGGGGAGCTGTTTTTT
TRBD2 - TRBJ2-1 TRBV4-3 CASSQDMGASSLAGGLYNEQFF TGCGCCAGCAGCCAAGATATGGGGGCCAGTTCTCTAGCGGGGGGACTCTACAATGAGCAGTTCTTC
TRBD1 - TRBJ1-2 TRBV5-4 CASSFGTDFYGYTF TGTGCCAGCAGCTTCGGGACAGACTTCTATGGCTACACCTTC
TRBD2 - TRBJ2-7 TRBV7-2 CASSLVIAGESEQYF TGTGCCAGCAGCTTAGTGATAGCGGGAGAGTCCGAGCAGTACTTC
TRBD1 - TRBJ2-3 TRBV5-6 CASSLVKGAIVDTQYF TGTGCCAGCAGCTTGGTTAAGGGGGCGATTGTAGATACGCAGTATTTT
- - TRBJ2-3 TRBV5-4 CASSLERTDTQYF TGTGCCAGCAGCTTGGAGAGGACAGATACGCAGTATTTT
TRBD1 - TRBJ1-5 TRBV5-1 CASSPTGLLQPQHF TGCGCCAGCAGCCCGACAGGGCTTTTGCAGCCCCAGCATTTT
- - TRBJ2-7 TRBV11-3 CASSLTQGNEQYF TGTGCCAGCAGCTTAACCCAGGGGAACGAGCAGTACTTC
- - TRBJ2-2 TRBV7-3 CASSLVTGTTGELFF TGTGCCAGCAGCTTGGTGACAGGTACCACCGGGGAGCTGTTTTTT
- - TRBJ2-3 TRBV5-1 CASRRSRDSADTQYF TGCGCCAGCAGAAGGAGTAGGGATAGTGCAGATACGCAGTATTTT
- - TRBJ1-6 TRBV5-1 CASSLALSSPLHF TGCGCCAGCAGCTTGGCCTTATCTTCACCCCTCCACTTT
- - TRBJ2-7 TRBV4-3 CASSGAIGAYEQYF TGCGCCAGCAGCGGGGCTATCGGGGCCTACGAGCAGTACTTC
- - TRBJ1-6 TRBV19 CASSIDHLRGSPLHF TGTGCCAGTAGTATAGATCATTTGAGAGGATCACCCCTCCACTTT
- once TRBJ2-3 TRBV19 CASSIRVFTDTQYF TGTGCCAGTAGTATCAGGGTATTTACAGATACGCAGTATTTT
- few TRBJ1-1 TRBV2 CASILREGTEAFF TGTGCCTCGATACTCCGGGAGGGGACTGAAGCTTTCTTT
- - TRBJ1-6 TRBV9 CASSVQGNNSPLHF TGTGCCAGCAGCGTTCAGGGGAATAATTCACCCCTCCACTTT
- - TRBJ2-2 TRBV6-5 CASSPLRAGELFF TGTGCCAGCAGCCCTCTCCGCGCCGGGGAGCTGTTTTTT